This T cell receptor beta chain was obtained from a study of spatial heterogeneity in lung cancer. About the research overall: A consistent excess of beta-chain over alpha-chain sequences was detected.

The time point here: sample taken at primary tumor resection. This clonotype was seen repeatedly, ten times or more. The target antigen is unknown. This beta chain lies outside the target of a library built for alpha chains; its clone size means little. CDR1 is SGHRS, CDR2 YFSETQ, per germline. V gave up 3 bases and J gave up 1 base, with 11 bases separating them. The CDR3 runs to 14 residues. Study-wide findings and caveats: In tumors, expanded intratumoral alpha and beta TCR counts tracked mutation counts.

One entry per CDR3 protein results from TCRdb running MiXCR on the 5' RACE reads. Of about 7,000 distinct CDR3 sequences in the sample, 13% are singletons; the top ten hold 8.1%. Here the sequenced sample was lung tumor tissue, taken at surgery. The rearrangement links TRBV5-1 to TRBJ2-7; D possibly corresponds to TRBD2 (6 bases). This sequence originates from a male donor with early-stage non-small cell lung cancer. CDR3 in amino acids: CASSWGLQSYEQYF. The CDR3 nucleotides are TGCGCCAGCAGCTGGGGACTCCAATCCTACGAGCAGTACTTC.